The rows below give T cell receptor beta chains drawn from one sample of a study of OX40 agonist ivuxolimab in advanced cancers. Generated by immunoSEQ multiplex PCR, the TCRdb table keeps only in-frame clones and is missing some. The profile covers about 88,000 clones, with about 85% appearing a single time and about 0.2% taken by the ten largest. The source material was CD4+ or CD8+ T cells sorted from blood, sampled in a trial of the OX40 agonist ivuxolimab. The receptors derive from an adult with an advanced solid tumor such as melanoma, head and neck, liver or kidney cancer. Both conserved end residues are part of each CDR3. The D gene is left open where the match is weak. Where a row states a size, it is once, few, many or the class of an expanded clone; other rows omit it.

v_gene	d_gene	abundance	j_gene	CDR3aa	CDR3nt
TRBV13	NA	NA	TRBJ2-3	CASSFLKRPGMGTDTQYF	TGTGCCAGCAGCTTCCTCAAAAGGCCGGGAATGGGTACAGATACGCAGTATTTT
TRBV19	NA	NA	TRBJ1-4	CASSPGPGRGTYLDGKLFF	TGTGCCAGTAGTCCCGGGCCGGGACGGGGAACATACCTCGATGGAAAACTGTTTTTT
TRBV14	NA	NA	TRBJ2-2	CASSQAGNLNTGELFF	TGTGCCAGCAGCCAAGCAGGGAACCTGAACACCGGGGAGCTGTTTTTT
TRBV5-1	NA	NA	TRBJ1-2	CASSFDRSYGYTF	TGCGCCAGCAGCTTCGACAGAAGTTATGGCTACACCTTC
TRBV4-1	TRBD2	few	TRBJ2-5	CASSQRESSGTLGETQYF	TGCGCCAGCAGCCAGAGAGAGTCTAGCGGGACGCTAGGGGAGACCCAGTACTTC
TRBV6-1	NA	NA	TRBJ1-1	CASSEEGVWNTEAFF	TGTGCCAGCAGTGAAGAAGGAGTCTGGAACACTGAAGCTTTCTTT
TRBV7-8	TRBD2	NA	TRBJ2-3	CASSLVGGSTDTQYF	TGTGCCAGCAGCCTGGTGGGGGGGAGCACAGATACGCAGTATTTT
TRBV7-2	TRBD1	NA	TRBJ1-2	CASSGRGDSINYGYTF	TGTGCCAGCAGCGGCAGGGGGGACAGCATAAACTATGGCTACACCTTC
TRBV19	NA	NA	TRBJ2-1	CASRGGGASYNEQFF	TGTGCCAGTAGGGGTGGAGGTGCGTCCTACAATGAGCAGTTCTTC
TRBV29-1	NA	NA	TRBJ2-2	CSVSDRNTGELFF	TGCAGCGTTTCGGACAGGAACACCGGGGAGCTGTTTTTT
TRBV30	NA	NA	TRBJ1-1	CAWSPTDTEAFF	TGTGCCTGGAGTCCCACGGACACTGAAGCTTTCTTT
TRBV5-1	NA	NA	TRBJ2-1	CASSLDNGVNNEQFF	TGCGCCAGCAGCTTGGATAACGGGGTCAACAATGAGCAGTTCTTC
TRBV7-3	TRBD2	NA	TRBJ2-2	CASSLMFRGRNTNTGELFF	TGTGCCAGCAGCTTAATGTTTCGCGGGAGGAATACGAACACCGGGGAGCTGTTTTTT
TRBV5-5	NA	NA	TRBJ2-2	CASQAGELFF	TGTGCCAGTCAAGCCGGGGAGCTGTTTTTT
TRBV4-2	TRBD1	NA	TRBJ1-6	CASSQEGQTTSSYNSPLHF	TGTGCCAGCAGCCAAGAGGGACAGACTACGAGCTCCTATAATTCACCCCTCCACTTT
TRBV15	TRBD1	NA	TRBJ2-6	CATSRRSPGTGTGANVLTF	TGTGCCACCAGCAGGCGCAGTCCCGGGACAGGGACTGGGGCCAACGTCCTGACTTTC
TRBV5-1	NA	NA	TRBJ1-1	CASSLEAGRNTEAFF	TGCGCCAGCAGCTTGGAAGCAGGGCGGAACACTGAAGCTTTCTTT
TRBV2	NA	NA	TRBJ2-7	CASSEADSYEQYF	TGTGCCAGCAGTGAGGCGGATTCCTACGAGCAGTACTTC
TRBV2	TRBD2	NA	TRBJ2-1	CASSLTSVAYNEQFF	TGTGCCAGCAGTTTGACTAGCGTGGCATACAATGAGCAGTTCTTC
TRBV7-9	TRBD2	NA	TRBJ2-2	CASSLSSGSSGELFF	TGTGCCAGCAGCTTATCCAGCGGGAGTTCCGGGGAGCTGTTTTTT
TRBV4-1	TRBD1	NA	TRBJ1-2	CASSQGTGDRYGYTF	TGCGCCAGCAGCCAAGGGACAGGGGATCGCTATGGCTACACCTTC
TRBV28	NA	NA	TRBJ1-4	CASSLRRVANEKLFF	TGTGCCAGCAGTTTAAGAAGGGTTGCTAATGAAAAACTGTTTTTT
TRBV28	TRBD1	NA	TRBJ2-2	CASTGQLNAGELFF	TGTGCCAGCACGGGACAGTTGAACGCCGGGGAGCTGTTTTTT
TRBV7-9	NA	NA	TRBJ2-6	CASSLITQAGANVLTF	TGTGCCAGCAGCTTAATTACGCAGGCTGGGGCCAACGTCCTGACTTTC
TRBV5-8	NA	NA	TRBJ1-4	CASAPVGGVDEKLFF	TGTGCCAGCGCCCCGGTAGGGGGTGTGGACGAAAAACTGTTTTTT
TRBV5-4	NA	NA	TRBJ2-5	CASSWGVGGLGETQYF	TGTGCCAGCAGCTGGGGGGTCGGGGGTCTTGGCGAGACCCAGTACTTC
TRBV29-1	NA	NA	TRBJ2-5	CSAYPAGSQETQYF	TGCAGCGCCTACCCGGCGGGAAGCCAAGAGACCCAGTACTTC
TRBV6-5	NA	NA	TRBJ1-5	CASSYKPYQPQHF	TGTGCCAGCAGTTACAAGCCGTATCAGCCCCAGCATTTT
TRBV9	NA	NA	TRBJ2-3	CASSVSLFTDTQYF	TGTGCCAGCAGCGTAAGTCTTTTCACAGATACGCAGTATTTT
TRBV11-2	NA	NA	TRBJ2-5	CASTKLTEVETQYF	TGTGCCAGCACCAAGTTGACGGAGGTCGAGACCCAGTACTTC
TRBV11-3	NA	NA	TRBJ2-1	CASSSGGEQFF	TGTGCCAGCAGCTCGGGCGGAGAGCAGTTCTTC
TRBV7-9	NA	NA	TRBJ2-1	CASSLAFAVNEQFF	TGTGCCAGCAGCTTAGCTTTTGCGGTAAATGAGCAGTTCTTC
TRBV30	TRBD1	few	TRBJ1-1	CAWSGGIQGQNTEAFF	TGTGCCTGGAGTGGGGGGATACAGGGGCAGAACACTGAAGCTTTCTTT
TRBV10-3	TRBD2	NA	TRBJ2-1	CAISESSGSYNEQFF	TGTGCCATCAGTGAGTCTAGCGGGAGCTACAATGAGCAGTTCTTC
TRBV6-5	NA	NA	TRBJ2-5	CASSNDYRTAQYF	TGTGCCAGCAGCAATGACTATCGTACGGCCCAGTACTTC
TRBV5-5	NA	NA	TRBJ1-5	CASSSESRLRGQPQHF	TGTGCCAGCAGCTCCGAATCGCGCCTGAGGGGACAGCCCCAGCATTTT
TRBV7-9	TRBD1	once	TRBJ1-1	CASSLGTGALGMYTEAFF	TGTGCCAGCAGCTTAGGGACAGGGGCGCTCGGGATGTACACTGAAGCTTTCTTT
TRBV15	TRBD1	NA	TRBJ1-1	CATRPRQGRDTEAFF	TGTGCCACCAGACCGAGACAGGGAAGGGACACTGAAGCTTTCTTT